This T cell receptor beta chain came from a study of cytomegalovirus exposure and HLA in healthy donors. PCR was performed using 60 Vbeta and 13 Jbeta primers. Study processing details: An analysis that came later counted roughly 87 million unique TCR beta chains, 10 million to 12 million shared. TCRdb's table, derived via immunoSEQ multiplex PCR, lists solely in-frame clones and lacks some. Clone size and V and J calls were adopted from that table, with D and trimming inferred from the DNA. The table lists 150,000 to 200,000 clones, about 64% of them singletons. Study-level points and caveats: What TCR beta sequences reportedly achieved was accurate prediction of HLA-A and HLA-B alleles in most subjects.

This clone appeared a single time. Antigen unknown. Trimming shortened V by 7 bases and J by 0 bases, and 13 bases separated the two germline ends. The CDR3 sequence is 15 residues long. Germline CDR1 is MGHRA and CDR2 is YSYEKL. The chain uses TRBV4-1 and TRBJ2-1; no clear D. Sequenced input: PBMCs. The clonotype originates from a man in his fifties in good health and CMV-seronegative. The CDR3 coding sequence is TGCGCCAGCAACTCGAAGAGTCCCTCCTACAATGAGCAGTTCTTC. The encoded protein is CASNSKSPSYNEQFF.